This T cell receptor (beta chain) was obtained from a study of cytomegalovirus exposure and HLA in healthy donors. Study-wide results and limits: Earlier findings revealed that most TCR beta V segments proved productive either about 87% or about 30% of the time.

This clone showed up just a few times. Antigen unknown. CDR1 is GTSNPN, CDR2 SVGIG, per germline (reference sequence). Trimming stripped 4 bases from V and 5 bases from J, with 20 bases between. The CDR3 loop spans 15 amino acids. The primer mix had 60 Vbeta and 13 Jbeta primers. Clones were sequenced by immunoSEQ multiplex PCR, and TCRdb holds only the in-frame ones, with some missing. In the table there are around 170,000 clones, over 75% of which are singletons. Sequenced sample: PBMCs. The chain links TRBV30 to TRBJ2-5, with D perhaps matching TRBD2 (6 bases). This clonotype originated in a man aged 40-49 years in good health and CMV-seropositive. The CDR3 DNA sequence: TGTGCCTGGAAGGCACAACTAGGCCGGGGGGAGACCCAGTACTTC. Its translation: CAWKAQLGRGETQYF.